Detailed here is one TCR beta chain. The TCR beta library used iRepertoire HTBI primers with Arm-PCR amplification of CDR3. TCRdb itself ran the multiplex PCR reads through MiXCR, one entry per CDR3 protein. The sample includes 400,000 to 650,000 distinct CDR3 sequences, about 16% seen only once; the top ten take 20% to 30%. The data are from a study of regulatory T cells in long-lasting Graves disease. Study overall: The study enrolled newly diagnosed Graves' patients on antithyroid drugs under 3 months.

Time point meaning: newly diagnosed GD, antithyroid drugs for less than 3 months. PBMC-extracted RNA yielded the TCR library. This same sample was also part of a study on T cells in Graves' hyperthyroidism and ophthalmopathy.

This sequence originates from a woman aged 35 to 59 with Graves disease. This specimen was peripheral blood mononuclear cells (PBMCs), taken at new diagnosis, from a patient treated with antithyroid drugs.

The CDR3 nucleotides are TGTGCCAGCAGCCAAGAGGTAGGCTCGGGATACGAGCAGTACTTC. Protein sequence: CASSQEVGSGYEQYF. The V and J genes are TRBV14 and TRBJ2-7; possibly TRBD2 for D (5 bases). Trimming shortened V by 0 bases and J by 4 bases, and 13 bases separated the two germline ends. The CDR3 has 15 amino acids. CDR1 and CDR2 (germline): SGHDN, FVKESK.